This note documents a single T cell receptor beta chain sequence. Its target is not known. Documented treatment: around 19 received Ad26.COV2.S at low or high dose, single or two shots; 5 received placebo; per-sample allocation not given. Samples were taken on day 63 after the first vaccine or placebo injection. The data belong to a study of Ad26.COV2.S vaccination and SARS-CoV-2 variants. Study-wide results and limits: In vaccinated individuals, spike-specific CD8+ and CD4+ T cell responses reportedly displayed substantial breadth.

Only in-frame clones appear in the TCRdb table, and some are missing; sequencing was by immunoSEQ multiplex PCR. The sample lists 300,000 to 350,000 clones; around 81% were seen once. The CDR3 runs 16 residues. The J segment lost 4 bases and the V segment lost 0 bases, leaving 2 bases of the junction unmatched. Germline CDR1 reads SGHVS; CDR2 reads FQNEAQ. The specimen was peripheral blood, collected in a trial of Ad26.COV2.S vaccine versus placebo. The chain recombines TRBV7-8 with TRBJ2-5; 13 bases line up with TRBD2. This sequence originates from a person aged 18-65 years who received the Ad26.COV2.S COVID-19 vaccine or a placebo. For the CDR3, the DNA is TGTGCCAGCAGCTTAGCGGGGACTAGCGGGGCAGAGACCCAGTACTTC. It yields the protein CASSLAGTSGAETQYF.